What follows are 29 T cell receptor beta chains derived from one specimen sequenced in a study of cytomegalovirus exposure and HLA in healthy donors. PCR employed 60 Vbeta and 13 Jbeta primers. The protocol was immunoSEQ multiplex PCR, while the TCRdb copy is restricted to in-frame clones and leaves out a portion. The sample contains 40,000 or so clones, 65% to 85% of which appear only once. Sequenced sample: PBMCs. The origin of the receptors is a woman in her twenties or thirties in good health and CMV-seropositive.

The V gene is TRBV6-1, the J gene TRBJ2-5; maybe TRBD1 (6 bases). The assigned J gene may be wrong: the sequence end matches TRBJ2-7 better. The CDR3 loop spans 14 amino acids. Germline V gene data show CDR1 as MNHNS and CDR2 as SASEGT. The CDR3 DNA reads as TGTGCCAGCAGTGATACAGGGCAATACTACGAGCAGTACTTC. Protein product: CASSDTGQYYEQYF.

This clone was counted a few times. The CDR3 reads CASSGTGVDGYTF. The CDR3 DNA follows: TGTGCCAGCTCCGGGACAGGGGTTGATGGCTACACCTTC. This rearrangement joins TRBV18 to TRBJ1-2; TRBD1 matches at 10 bases. After removal of 6 bases from V and 6 bases from J, the junction contained 4 bases not matched to a gene. This CDR3 region has 13 residues. CDR1 is KGHSH, CDR2 LQKENI, per germline.

The chain links TRBV19 to TRBJ2-2, with a tentative D call TRBD2 (5 bases). The V and J ends lost 2 bases and 4 bases respectively, with 11 bases between them. The germline V gene has CDR1 LNHDA and CDR2 SQIVND (reference sequence). The CDR3 is 15 amino acids. CDR3 in amino acids: CASSISLALTGELFF. CDR3 nucleotide sequence: TGTGCCAGTAGTATATCCCTAGCCCTCACCGGGGAGCTGTTTTTT.

The V and J genes are TRBV27 and TRBJ2-7, with 7 positions matching TRBD1. CDR1 and CDR2 (germline): MNHEY, SMNVEV (reference sequence). Germline trimming cut 2 bases from V and 3 bases from J; bases unmatched to any gene: 4. This CDR3 is built from 14 residues. CDR3 protein: CASSLGGQYYEQYF. In nucleotides, the CDR3 is TGTGCCAGCAGTTTAGGGGGACAGTACTACGAGCAGTACTTC.

The V gene is TRBV9, the J gene TRBJ1-1, with 9 bases lining up with TRBD1. With V trimmed by 2 bases and J by 2 bases, 7 bases remained unmatched. Per the germline V gene, CDR1 is SGDLS and CDR2 is YYNGEE. The CDR3 extends over 16 amino acids. The CDR3 sequence is CASSVEDRGYNTEAFF. CDR3 in DNA: TGTGCCAGCAGCGTTGAGGACAGGGGCTACAACACTGAAGCTTTCTTT.

The V call is TRBV6-5, the J call TRBJ2-3; TRBD1 aligns across 7 bases. Per germline, CDR1 MNHEY and CDR2 SVGAGI. CDR3 length: 16 residues. Trimming took 0 bases from V and 2 from J; bases not matched to a gene: 5. This CDR3 reads CASSYSQTGPTDTQYF. The CDR3 coding sequence is TGTGCCAGCAGTTACTCTCAGACAGGGCCCACAGATACGCAGTATTTT.

V is TRBV28 and J is TRBJ2-7, with TRBD1 identical over 8 bases. The V gene end was trimmed by 4 bases and the J gene end by 3 bases; junction bases not matched to a gene: 11. CDR3 length: 16 amino acids. From germline, CDR1 is MDHEN and CDR2 SYDVKM. CDR3 nucleotide sequence: TGTGCCAGCAGTTCCCCAACGACAGGGGCCCGCTACGAGCAGTACTTC. It yields the protein CASSSPTTGARYEQYF.

The chain recombines TRBV7-9 with TRBJ2-7; D is ambiguous. V shed 4 bases and J shed 0 bases, with 10 bases lying between them. The germline V gene has CDR1 SEHNR and CDR2 FQNEAQ (reference sequence). This CDR3 comprises 14 residues. The CDR3 coding sequence is TGTGCCAGCAGCTCCGAGAGTACCTCCTACGAGCAGTACTTC. Translated: CASSSESTSYEQYF.

The chain joins TRBV7-3 to TRBJ2-2, with D possibly being TRBD2 (5 bases). This CDR3 comprises 16 residues. Trimming left V 1 base short and J 0 bases short, with 9 bases between. Germline values: CDR1 SGHTA, CDR2 FQGTGA. Here the CDR3 reads CASSLRGGPNTGELFF. For the CDR3, the DNA is TGTGCCAGCAGCTTAAGAGGCGGGCCGAACACCGGGGAGCTGTTTTTT.

The chain has TRBV2 and TRBJ2-1; 7 nucleotides match TRBD1. V shed 4 bases and J 4 bases; nucleotides not matched to a gene: 1. Germline CDR1 SNHLY, CDR2 FYNNEI. This CDR3 has 13 residues. CDR3 in amino acids: CASSGDRYNEQFF. The CDR3 DNA reads as TGTGCCAGCAGTGGGGACAGATACAATGAGCAGTTCTTC.

The chain couples TRBV19 to TRBJ2-7; possible D gene TRBD2, 6 bases. Trimming took 9 bases from V and 7 from J, leaving 19 bases between them. This CDR3 has 13 amino acids. From germline, CDR1 is LNHDA and CDR2 SQIVND (reference sequence). For the CDR3, the DNA is TGTGCCAGCTCTGGGAGGCCCGAGGTGGAGCAGTACTTC. Translating it yields CASSGRPEVEQYF.

The rearrangement links TRBV2 to TRBJ2-1; 11 nucleotides match TRBD1. The CDR3 is made up of 14 amino acids. Germline V gene sequence: CDR1 SNHLY, CDR2 FYNNEI. Germline trimming cut 9 bases from V and 6 bases from J; bases unmatched to any gene: 7. The CDR3 region has the DNA TGTGCCAGACAATCGGGACAGGGGGGCAATGAGCAGTTCTTC. The encoded protein is CARQSGQGGNEQFF.

This sequence joins TRBV2 and TRBJ1-1; weak D call: TRBD1 (6 bases). Trimming shortened V by 9 bases and J by 1 base, and 21 bases separated the two germline ends. The CDR3 consists of 16 residues. In germline, CDR1 is SNHLY, CDR2 FYNNEI. The CDR3: CARKRTNGTTNTEAFF. The DNA for the CDR3 is TGTGCCAGAAAAAGGACGAACGGGACAACGAACACTGAAGCTTTCTTT.

The table lists this clone with a count of one. The chain recombines TRBV6-1 with TRBJ2-7; 8 positions agree with TRBD1. V was clipped by 1 base and J by 3 bases; unmatched bases: 5. Germline CDR1 and CDR2: MNHNS and SASEGT. The CDR3 runs to 15 residues. CDR3 loop: CASSEGQGFGYEQYF. The DNA of the CDR3 is TGTGCCAGCAGTGAAGGACAGGGGTTCGGCTACGAGCAGTACTTC.

The chain is built from TRBV5-5 and TRBJ1-6; 11 nucleotides align to TRBD1. Germline V CDR1 and CDR2: SGHKS, YYEKEE (reference sequence). V trimming: 4 bases; J trimming: 9 bases; junction bases outside the gene matches: 6. CDR3 size: 15 residues. This chain's CDR3 is CASSPGQGAGSPLHF. DNA of the CDR3: TGTGCCAGCAGCCCCGGACAGGGGGCAGGTTCACCCCTCCACTTT.

The chain couples TRBV19 to TRBJ1-3; 8 nucleotides match TRBD1. This CDR3 is built from 18 residues. The ends lost 4 bases at V and 0 bases at J; junction bases unmatched: 11. Germline V lookup: CDR1 LNHDA, CDR2 SQIVND (reference sequence). Here the CDR3 reads CASSTSGTGISSGNTIYF. CDR3 coding DNA: TGTGCCAGTAGTACCAGCGGGACAGGTATATCCTCTGGAAACACCATATATTTT.

This clone was found once. The gene calls are TRBV27 and TRBJ2-5; D is perhaps TRBD2 (6 bases). The CDR3 spans 15 residues. Germline CDR1 and CDR2: MNHEY and SMNVEV (reference sequence). Trimming took 3 bases from V and 2 from J, leaving 13 bases between them. The CDR3 DNA follows: TGTGCCAGCAGTTTTGTGGGGGGTACACAAGAGACCCAGTACTTC. Translation: CASSFVGGTQETQYF.

V and J are TRBV9 and TRBJ1-6; 7 bases are shared with TRBD1. The CDR3 has 14 amino acids. Trimming took 4 bases from V and 7 from J; bases not matched to a gene: 5. Per the germline V gene, CDR1 is SGDLS and CDR2 is YYNGEE. The CDR3 is CASSPGQRNSPLHF. The CDR3 coding sequence is TGTGCCAGCAGCCCGGGACAGCGGAATTCACCCCTCCACTTT.

CDR3 DNA sequence: TGTGCCAGCAGTCCAGGACAGGGCGATCAGCCCCAGCATTTT. This gives the protein CASSPGQGDQPQHF. V is TRBV28 and J is TRBJ1-5, with TRBD1 identical over 8 bases. V shed 5 bases and J 5 bases; nucleotides not matched to a gene: 5. This CDR3 is built from 14 residues. Germline CDR1 MDHEN, CDR2 SYDVKM.

In this sample, this clone turned up once. CDR3 sequence reads: CASSMFGTSSNQPQHF. The CDR3 DNA is TGTGCCAGTAGTATGTTCGGGACATCTAGCAATCAGCCCCAGCATTTT. This chain connects TRBV19 to TRBJ1-5; D might be TRBD1 (6 bases). Deletions cut 3 bases from V and 0 bases from J, with 12 bases between. The CDR3 is 16 residues long. Germline V gene data show CDR1 as LNHDA and CDR2 as SQIVND (reference sequence).

The V call is TRBV30, the J call TRBJ2-7; TRBD2 aligns across 8 bases. The CDR3 spans 13 residues. The trim removed 4 bases at V and 9 bases at J, leaving 11 bases unmatched. In germline, CDR1 is GTSNPN, CDR2 SVGIG (reference sequence). The DNA of the CDR3 is TGTGCCTGGACCAGCGGGAGCGTGTATCGGCAGTACTTC. This gives the protein CAWTSGSVYRQYF.

The count of this clone is one. This chain connects TRBV4-2 to TRBJ2-3; 9 bases align to TRBD1. Germline CDR1 reads LGHNA; CDR2 reads YNFKEQ. The CDR3 totals 15 residues. The V segment lost 2 bases and the J segment 2 bases; nucleotides outside the gene matches: 2. CDR3 in amino acids: CASSQTGGTTDTQYF. DNA for the CDR3: TGTGCCAGCAGCCAAACAGGGGGCACCACAGATACGCAGTATTTT.

The chain links TRBV10-2 to TRBJ1-1, with a possible D match to TRBD1 (6 bases). There are 13 residues in the CDR3. Germline V gene lookup returns CDR1 WSHSY and CDR2 SAAADI. Trimming took 5 bases from V and 7 from J, leaving 14 bases between them. The DNA for the CDR3 is TGCGCCAGCAGTCAGGACACGGGACATGAAGCTTTCTTT. Its translation is CASSQDTGHEAFF.

The genes are TRBV6-5 and TRBJ1-1; 9 bases match TRBD1. Germline CDR1 is MNHEY and CDR2 is SVGAGI. The CDR3 has 15 residues. The V and J ends lost 5 bases and 4 bases, in that order; junction bases with no gene match: 8. As DNA, the CDR3 is TGTGCCAGCAGTAGAGTTCGGGACAGGGCCACTGAAGCTTTCTTT. Protein: CASSRVRDRATEAFF.

The chain carries TRBV27 and TRBJ2-2; tentatively, D is TRBD1 (6 bases). Trimming shortened V by 6 bases and J by 9 bases, and 23 bases separated the two germline ends. The germline CDR1 and CDR2 sequences are MNHEY and SMNVEV (reference sequence). The CDR3 has 16 residues. The CDR3 DNA sequence: TGTGCCAGCAGATGGGCCCAGGGGTTAGGTGAAAGGGAGCTGTTTTTT. This sequence encodes CASRWAQGLGERELFF.

V is TRBV14 and J is TRBJ2-7, with 9 bases lining up with TRBD1. The length of the CDR3 is 15 residues. Germline CDR1 SGHDN, CDR2 FVKESK. Trimming removed 6 bases from V and 5 bases from J; junction bases left unmatched: 11. The CDR3 sequence: CASRHTGTGFHEQYF. The CDR3 DNA is TGTGCCAGCAGGCACACCGGGACAGGGTTCCACGAGCAGTACTTC. Full variable domain (remainder filled in from reference TRBV14 and TRBJ2-7): EAGVTQFPSHSVIEKGQTVTLRCDPISGHDNLYWYRRVMGKEIKFLLHFVKESKQDESGMPNNRFLAERTGGTYSTLKVQPAELEDSGVYFCASRHTGTGFHEQYFGPGTRLTVT.

The V call is TRBV5-1, the J call TRBJ2-2, with 11 bases fitting TRBD2. With V trimmed by 0 bases and J by 0 bases, 4 bases remained unmatched. Germline values: CDR1 SGHRS, CDR2 YFSETQ. The CDR3 is 18 residues long. The CDR3 loop reads CASSLVSGGATNTGELFF. CDR3 DNA sequence: TGCGCCAGCAGCTTGGTTAGCGGGGGGGCCACGAACACCGGGGAGCTGTTTTTT.

The CDR3 spells CASSVEDRNPLFF. The CDR3 DNA is TGTGCCAGCAGCGTTGAGGACAGAAATCCACTGTTTTTT. J is TRBJ1-4 and V is TRBV5-8, with a possible D match to TRBD1 (6 bases). V was clipped by 4 bases and J by 13 bases, with 17 bases between them. Germline values: CDR1 SGHTS, CDR2 YDEGEE. CDR3 length: 13 residues.

The chain carries TRBV5-1 and TRBJ1-1, with D possibly TRBD1 on 6 matching bases. The CDR3 is made up of 15 amino acids. Trimming removed 6 bases from V and 5 bases from J, with 20 bases in between. Germline values: CDR1 SGHRS, CDR2 YFSETQ. The CDR3 DNA sequence: TGCGCCAGCAACCTGGGGGGGGTGAGGGGGACTGAAGCTTTCTTT. Protein: CASNLGGVRGTEAFF.